These 5 T cell receptor beta chains came from one sample sequenced in a study of Ad26.COV2.S vaccination and SARS-CoV-2 variants. The protocol was immunoSEQ multiplex PCR, while the TCRdb copy is restricted to in-frame clones and leaves out a portion. The data hold a few hundred thousand clones, with roughly 90% observed a single time. Treatment of the sample: some 20 received Ad26.COV2.S at low or high dose, single or two shots; 5 received placebo; per-sample allocation not given. Repertoires come from day 63 after the first vaccine or placebo injection. The specimen was peripheral blood, collected in a trial of Ad26.COV2.S vaccine versus placebo. The receptors come from a person aged 18-60 years who received the Ad26.COV2.S COVID-19 vaccine or a placebo.

The chain uses TRBV5-1 and TRBJ2-1, with unresolved D. From germline, CDR1 is SGHRS and CDR2 YFSETQ. The CDR3 extends over 13 amino acids. V lost 0 bases, J lost 7 bases, and 8 bases lay in between. The CDR3 nucleotides read TGCGCCAGCAGCTTGGCCCAGCCGAATGAGCAGTTCTTC. Translating it yields CASSLAQPNEQFF.

The chain links TRBV19 to TRBJ2-7; the D gene is possibly TRBD2 (5 bases). The CDR3 is made up of 16 amino acids. The V end was cut by 4 bases, the J end by 3 bases, with 19 bases between. Germline CDR1 LNHDA, CDR2 SQIVND (reference sequence). The CDR3 nucleotides read TGTGCCAGTAGTAATACCCCCCGGACGGGATACTACGAGCAGTACTTC. Residues: CASSNTPRTGYYEQYF.

The chain uses TRBV5-6 and TRBJ1-6, with D possibly TRBD1 on 6 matching bases. There are 17 residues in the CDR3. V was clipped by 4 bases and J by 4 bases, with 18 bases between them. The V gene's germline CDR1 is SGHDT and CDR2 YYEEEE. The CDR3 DNA sequence: TGTGCCAGCAGCGCCCACAGGGAGCCTGCTTATAATTCACCCCTCCACTTT. Its translation: CASSAHREPAYNSPLHF.

The rearrangement joins TRBV4-3 to TRBJ2-7; D gene uncertain. From germline, CDR1 is LGHNA and CDR2 YSLEER. V was pared by 0 bases and J by 5 bases, with 11 bases between. CDR3 length: 14 amino acids. This chain's CDR3 is CASSQDTVTHEQYF. The CDR3 DNA sequence: TGCGCCAGCAGCCAAGACACGGTTACCCACGAGCAGTACTTC.

The gene calls are TRBV12-3 or TRBV12-4 and TRBJ2-1, with D maybe TRBD1 (6 bases). The germline V and J ends were trimmed by 7 bases and 6 bases, with 13 bases remaining between them. CDR3 length equals 13 residues. The chain's CDR3 is CASIWGRSNEQFF. CDR3 DNA: TGTGCCAGCATTTGGGGGCGGAGCAATGAGCAGTTCTTC.